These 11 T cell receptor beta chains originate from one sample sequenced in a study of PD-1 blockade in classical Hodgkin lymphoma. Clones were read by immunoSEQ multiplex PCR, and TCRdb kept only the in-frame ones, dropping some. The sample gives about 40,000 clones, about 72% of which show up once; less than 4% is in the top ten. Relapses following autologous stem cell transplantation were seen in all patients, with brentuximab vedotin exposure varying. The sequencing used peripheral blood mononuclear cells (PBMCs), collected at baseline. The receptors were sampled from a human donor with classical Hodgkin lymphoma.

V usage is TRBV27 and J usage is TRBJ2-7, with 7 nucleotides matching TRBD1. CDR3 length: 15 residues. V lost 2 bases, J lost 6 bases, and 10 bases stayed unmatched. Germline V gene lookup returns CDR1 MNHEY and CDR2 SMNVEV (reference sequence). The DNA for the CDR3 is TGTGCCAGCAGTTTAGAGACAGGGCCGCTAAGCGAGCAGTACTTC. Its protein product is CASSLETGPLSEQYF.

CDR3 nucleotide sequence: TGTGCCAGCAGCTCCAGAATAGGGGACTTGTACTTC. Residues: CASSSRIGDLYF. The chain combines TRBV7-6 with TRBJ2-5, with a tentative D call TRBD2 (6 bases). V dropped 4 bases and J dropped 13 bases, with 16 bases sitting between them. Germline CDR1 SGHVS, CDR2 FNYEAQ. This CDR3 contains 12 residues.

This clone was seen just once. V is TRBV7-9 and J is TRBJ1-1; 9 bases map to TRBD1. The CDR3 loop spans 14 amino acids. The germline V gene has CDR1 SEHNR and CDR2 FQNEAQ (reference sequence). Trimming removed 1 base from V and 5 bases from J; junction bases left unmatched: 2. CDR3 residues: CASSLEQGATEAFF. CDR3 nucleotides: TGTGCCAGCAGCTTAGAACAGGGGGCTACTGAAGCTTTCTTT. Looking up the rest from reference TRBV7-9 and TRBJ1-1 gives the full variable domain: DTGVSQNPRHKITKRGQNVTFRCDPISEHNRLYWYRQTLGQGPEFLTYFQNEAQLEKSRLLSDRFSAERPKGSFSTLEIQRTEQGDSAMYLCASSLEQGATEAFFGQGTRLTVV.

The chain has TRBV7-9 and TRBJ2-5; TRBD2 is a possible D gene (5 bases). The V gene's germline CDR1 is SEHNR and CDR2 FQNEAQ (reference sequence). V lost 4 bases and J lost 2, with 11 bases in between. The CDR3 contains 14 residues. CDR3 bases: TGTGCCAGCAGCTCCGAAGCGGTGCAAGAGACCCAGTACTTC. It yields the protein CASSSEAVQETQYF.

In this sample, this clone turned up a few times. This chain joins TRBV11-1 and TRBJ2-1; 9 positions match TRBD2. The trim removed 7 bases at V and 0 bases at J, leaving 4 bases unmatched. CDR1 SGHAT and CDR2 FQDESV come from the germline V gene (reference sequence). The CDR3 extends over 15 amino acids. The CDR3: CASTLAGSSYNEQFF. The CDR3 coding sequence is TGTGCCAGCACTCTAGCGGGGTCCTCCTACAATGAGCAGTTCTTC.

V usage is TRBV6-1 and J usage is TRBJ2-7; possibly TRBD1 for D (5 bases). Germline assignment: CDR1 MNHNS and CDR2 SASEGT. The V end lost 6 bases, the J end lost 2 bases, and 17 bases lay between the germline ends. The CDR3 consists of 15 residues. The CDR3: CASSQGQILAYEQYF. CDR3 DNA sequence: TGTGCCAGCAGCCAGGGCCAGATCCTAGCCTACGAGCAGTACTTC.

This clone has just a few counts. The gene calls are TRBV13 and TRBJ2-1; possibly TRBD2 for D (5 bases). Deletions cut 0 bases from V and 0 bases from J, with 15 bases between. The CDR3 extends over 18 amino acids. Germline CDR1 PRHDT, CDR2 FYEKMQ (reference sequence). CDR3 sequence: CASSLGESSWGSYNEQFF. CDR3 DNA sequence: TGTGCCAGCAGCTTAGGGGAGTCTAGCTGGGGCTCCTACAATGAGCAGTTCTTC.

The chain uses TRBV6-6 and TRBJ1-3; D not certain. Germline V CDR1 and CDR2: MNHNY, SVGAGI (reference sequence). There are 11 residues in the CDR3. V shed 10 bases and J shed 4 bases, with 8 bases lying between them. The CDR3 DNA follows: TGTGCCATCGGAGGGGGAAACACCATATATTTT. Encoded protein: CAIGGGNTIYF.

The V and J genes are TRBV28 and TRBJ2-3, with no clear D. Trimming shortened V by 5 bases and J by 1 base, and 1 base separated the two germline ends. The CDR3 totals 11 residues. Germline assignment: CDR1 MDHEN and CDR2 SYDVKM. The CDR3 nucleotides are TGTGCCAGCAGTCGCACAGATACGCAGTATTTT. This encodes CASSRTDTQYF.

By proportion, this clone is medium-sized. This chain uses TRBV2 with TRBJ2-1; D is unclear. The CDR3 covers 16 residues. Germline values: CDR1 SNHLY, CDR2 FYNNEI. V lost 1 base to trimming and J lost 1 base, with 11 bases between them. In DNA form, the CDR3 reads TGTGCCAGCAGTGAAGGGCCCAGTTCGTCCTACAATGAGCAGTTCTTC. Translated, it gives CASSEGPSSSYNEQFF.

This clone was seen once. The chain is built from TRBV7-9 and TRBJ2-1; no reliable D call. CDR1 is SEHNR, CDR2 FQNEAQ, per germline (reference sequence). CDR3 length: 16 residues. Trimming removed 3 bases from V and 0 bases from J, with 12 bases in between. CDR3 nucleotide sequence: TGTGCCAGCAGCTTGTCCAGACTCCTCTCCTACAATGAGCAGTTCTTC. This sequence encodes CASSLSRLLSYNEQFF.